The rows below give T cell receptor beta chains drawn from one sample of a study of control samples from healthy donors and cancer patients. Generated by immunoSEQ multiplex PCR, the TCRdb table keeps only in-frame clones and is missing some. The sample lists some 120,000 clones; 88% were seen once. Sequencing used blood. The receptors were sampled from a woman aged 65 to 85 in good health. CDR3s include the opening cysteine and the closing phenylalanine or tryptophan. A D gene is named only where the DNA matches it firmly. Rows may omit the clone size; those that give it use once, few, many or a size class.

d_call | j_call | v_call | clone_size | cdr3_nt | cdr3_aa
. | TRBJ1-1 | TRBV7-6 | few | TGTGCCAGCAGCTTAGGGCCCGAGCGAGGGTGGGACACTGAAGCTTTCTTT | CASSLGPERGWDTEAFF
. | TRBJ2-3 | TRBV11-2 | . | TGTGCCAGCAGCCCAGCCAGGGCCGTGTATACGCAGTATTTT | CASSPARAVYTQYF
. | TRBJ1-1 | TRBV7-8 | . | TGTGCCAGCAGCTTTTCGCGGGCGGACACTGAAGCTTTCTTT | CASSFSRADTEAFF
. | TRBJ1-1 | TRBV5-1 | few | TGCGCCAGCAGCTTGGCCGCGGACAGTGAAGCTTTCTTT | CASSLAADSEAFF
. | TRBJ2-3 | TRBV2 | . | TGTGCCAGCAGTGATTGGCCAGATACGCAGTATTTT | CASSDWPDTQYF
TRBD1 | TRBJ1-1 | TRBV28 | . | TGTGCCAGCAGTTCCGGGACAGGGAGCTCTGAAGCTTTCTTT | CASSSGTGSSEAFF
. | TRBJ1-5 | TRBV27 | . | TGTGCCAGCAGTCGGACATTTTATAGCAATCAGCCCCAGCATTTT | CASSRTFYSNQPQHF
. | TRBJ2-5 | TRBV9 | . | TGTGCCAGCAGCGTAGTAGGGGGACCACGGGAGACCCAGTACTTC | CASSVVGGPRETQYF
. | TRBJ1-4 | TRBV7-9 | few | TGTGCCAGCAGCTTCGGGGGGGGAATCGAAAAACTGTTTTTT | CASSFGGGIEKLFF
. | TRBJ1-3 | TRBV13 | . | TGTGCCAGCAGCTTTGGGGACGGAAACACCATATATTTT | CASSFGDGNTIYF
. | TRBJ2-7 | TRBV19 | . | TGTGCCAGTAGTATAGATCGTGGCAGACCCTACGAGCAGTACTTC | CASSIDRGRPYEQYF
TRBD2 | TRBJ2-3 | TRBV11-2 | . | TGTGCCAGCAGCTGGGCTAGCGGGGGGGTGCATACGCAGTATTTT | CASSWASGGVHTQYF
TRBD2 | TRBJ2-5 | TRBV6-6 | . | TGTGCCAGCAGTCCCCCAAAGCGGGGGGTACAAGAGACCCAGTACTTC | CASSPPKRGVQETQYF
TRBD1 | TRBJ1-4 | TRBV7-9 | . | TGTGCCAGCAGTAGGGGACAGCTTGAAAAACTGTTTTTT | CASSRGQLEKLFF
TRBD2 | TRBJ2-3 | TRBV11-2 | . | TGTGCCAGCAGCCCAGGGACTAGCGGGGGGGCCGGAGATACGCAGTATTTT | CASSPGTSGGAGDTQYF
. | TRBJ2-2 | TRBV20-1 | . | TGCAGTGCTAGTCGGCCGGGGACCGGGGAGCTGTTTTTT | CSASRPGTGELFF
TRBD1 | TRBJ2-7 | TRBV7-8 | . | TGTGCCAGCAGCTTAGCAGACAGGGACATTACCTACGAGCAGTACTTC | CASSLADRDITYEQYF
. | TRBJ1-5 | TRBV12-3/TRBV12-4 | . | TGTGCCACCACCACCGAGGGGGGTCAGCCCCAGCATTTT | CATTTEGGQPQHF
. | TRBJ2-2 | TRBV9 | . | TGTGCCAGCAGCCCCCGCAGGCGACTAGGGGGAGACGCGAACACCGGGGAGCTGTTTTTT | CASSPRRRLGGDANTGELFF
. | TRBJ2-3 | TRBV2 | . | TGTGCCAGCACCCCCAGCACAGATACGCAGTATTTT | CASTPSTDTQYF
TRBD2 | TRBJ2-5 | TRBV9 | . | TGTGCCAGCAGCCCGGGGACTAGCGGGACAGAGACCCAGTACTTC | CASSPGTSGTETQYF
TRBD1 | TRBJ2-3 | TRBV24-1 | once | TGTGCCACCAGTCGAATGATAGGGGGCCCTGGCACAGATACGCAGTATTTT | CATSRMIGGPGTDTQYF
. | TRBJ2-7 | TRBV13 | few | TGTGCCAGCAGCTTACGTCTATTCCCCGTTTTGTACTTC | CASSLRLFPVLYF
. | TRBJ2-2 | TRBV7-9 | . | TGTGCCAGCAGAAACACCGGGGAGCTGTTTTTT | CASRNTGELFF
. | TRBJ2-7 | TRBV7-3 | . | TGTGCCAGCAGCTTAGGTGGGGCCCCCTACGAGCAGTACTTC | CASSLGGAPYEQYF
. | TRBJ2-5 | TRBV5-1 | . | TGCGCCAGCAGCTTGGGTGTTCAAGAGACCCAGTACTTC | CASSLGVQETQYF
TRBD2 | TRBJ2-1 | TRBV7-9 | . | TGTGCCAGCAGCCCCGACTTAGCGGGGGGTTACAATGAGCAGTTCTTC | CASSPDLAGGYNEQFF
. | TRBJ2-3 | TRBV29-1 | . | TGCAGCGTGGCTGGGGACGACCGGGGATTGCAGTATTTT | CSVAGDDRGLQYF
TRBD2 | TRBJ2-5 | TRBV4-2 | . | TGTGCCAGCAGCGAGGGGACTAGCGGGGTGGGGGAGACCCAGTACTTC | CASSEGTSGVGETQYF
. | TRBJ1-4 | TRBV27 | . | TGTGCCAGCAGTCCGGGGTGGGTCGATGAAAAACTGTTTTTT | CASSPGWVDEKLFF
TRBD1 | TRBJ2-3 | TRBV19 | . | TGTGCCAGTAGTACTCCTGGGACAGGCATCCCTACGCAGTATTTT | CASSTPGTGIPTQYF
TRBD1 | TRBJ1-2 | TRBV7-3 | . | TGTGCCAGCAGCAGCGGACAGGGGGCCGGTGGCTACACCTTC | CASSSGQGAGGYTF
. | TRBJ1-4 | TRBV2 | . | TGTGCCAGCAGAGATAGTCTGCAGTCTGAAAAACTGTTTTTT | CASRDSLQSEKLFF
. | TRBJ1-6 | TRBV19 | . | TGTGCCAGTAGTATAGGTGGCGGAGGCAGGGGCTTTGCACCCCTCCACTTT | CASSIGGGGRGFAPLHF
. | TRBJ1-3 | TRBV6-5 | . | TGTGCCAGCAGCGCGACCACGGATCCTGGAAACACCATATATTTT | CASSATTDPGNTIYF
. | TRBJ2-5 | TRBV7-2 | . | TGTGCCAGCAGCCCCTACGTCTGGGCCGTAGAGACCCAGTACTTC | CASSPYVWAVETQYF
TRBD2 | TRBJ2-1 | TRBV7-8 | . | TGTGCCAGCAGCTTCCCGGGACTAGCGGGGGGGCCCCCTCAGTTCTTC | CASSFPGLAGGPPQFF
. | TRBJ1-5 | TRBV6-2/TRBV6-3 | . | TGTGCCAGCAGTTACGGAAGCAATCAGCCCCAGCATTTT | CASSYGSNQPQHF
TRBD1 | TRBJ1-5 | TRBV19 | . | TGTGCCAGTACCAATGGCCGACAGGGGGGCTTGGGCAATCAGCCCCAGCATTTT | CASTNGRQGGLGNQPQHF
. | TRBJ2-2 | TRBV3-1/TRBV3-2 | . | TGTGCCAGCAGCCAAGAGGGCTGGGGACAGAACACCGGGGAGCTGTTTTTT | CASSQEGWGQNTGELFF
. | TRBJ2-7 | TRBV5-1 | . | TGCGCCAGCAGCGCCGAACTAGAGGTGGGCGACGAGCAGTACTTC | CASSAELEVGDEQYF
TRBD1 | TRBJ2-7 | TRBV9 | . | TGTGCCAGCAGCGAGAGAGGGGACAGGGGGCCCTACGAGCAGTACTTC | CASSERGDRGPYEQYF